This TCR beta chain was sequenced in a study of T-cell memory formation after mild COVID-19 (dated by TCRdb to the early 2020s). Notes on the research overall: TCR sequence clusters from the two donors were largely donor specific. Longitudinal TCRalpha and TCRbeta repertoire sequencing tracked T-cell clones expanding and contracting after mild COVID-19 in a couple of donors. The cohort comprised two young, previously healthy adult volunteers, one female and one male. The paper's findings and limits, for the study overall: Contracting CD4+ clones turned up mainly in the CM and EM memory subsets, whereas EMRA was where CD8+ clones were enriched. Balanced CD4/CD8 phenotypes were observed for clones contracting from day 15 to 85, whereas a bias towards CD4+ was observed for a second wave of clones expanding from day 15 to 37. SARS-CoV-2 specificity of the second-wave clones peaking on day 37 was not confirmed. The study included only a couple of mild cases, and larger cohorts that include severe cases with pre-infection samples were judged to be necessary. Some responding clones were detected in pre-infection memory, which suggested that pre-existing cross-reactive memory T cells had joined the SARS-CoV-2 response.

PBMCs were isolated by Ficoll-Paque density gradient centrifugation. TCRdb shows the sequencer as Illumina NovaSeq 6000. TCRalpha and TCRbeta cDNA libraries were built by 5'RACE with constant-segment primers, adding sample barcodes and unique molecular identifiers. RNA was extracted from every sample with Trizol reagent. Amplification of the libraries took two PCR steps, and the second step added a second sample barcode plus Illumina TruSeq adapters. The libraries were sequenced on an Illumina NovaSeq using 2 x 150 bp paired-end reads. The paper's processing steps were these. With migec v1.2.7, reads were demultiplexed and then collapsed into UMI-guided consensus sequences. Using mixcr v2.1.11, the UMI consensuses were aligned to TRA and TRB V and J templates and assembled into clonotypes. Expanded or contracted clonotypes were those called significant by both edgeR and NoisET, with noise models trained on biological replicates. edgeR calls used a false discovery rate-adjusted p below 0.01 and a log2 fold-change threshold of 1. As an exploratory analysis of dynamics, PCA with hierarchical clustering was applied to max-normalized trajectories of the 1000 most abundant clonotypes. The CD4 or CD8 phenotype of responding clones was assigned using the separately sequenced CD4+ and CD8+ repertoires. In TCRdb, the public reads were trimmed at Q25 with fastp and aligned with MiXCR, with productive beta chains retained. Each entry merges the rows of one CDR3 protein and shows their most common DNA and genes. The V and J calls reflect TCRdb's pipeline rather than the authors' work. The sample records around 82,000 distinct CDR3 sequences, over 10% of which are singletons. Of the sample, approximately 41% is held by the ten largest clones.

V is trimmed back by 5 bases and J by 5 bases, and the junction contains 8 bases that no gene match accounts for. The CDR3 holds 14 amino acids from the cysteine to the phenylalanine. The DNA shown is the 42-base CDR3, in frame from base 1. For CDR1 and CDR2, the germline V gene (reference sequence) lists SEHNR and FQNEAQ. As regards this clonotype: Its antigen is currently not known. One base away there is no much larger clone; base qualities are not given.

This sequence uses TRBV7-9 and TRBJ2-5, and TRBD2 aligns with 7 junction nucleotides. The sample was PBMCs or a T cell subset sorted from them (not recorded which). The sequence was obtained from a man younger than 35 who had mild COVID-19 (a few samples of this study predate the infection). The sample titles of this study are shuffled in the database, so cell type and time point are left out; the donor was told from shared clones. The CDR3 in this case is CASSPKRGPETQYF. The sequenced DNA is TGTGCCAGCAGCCCTAAGCGGGGCCCTGAGACCCAGTACTTC.